Described below is a single TCR beta chain sequence and its context. These data are taken from a study of blood T cell repertoires in COVID-19. Study-level information: Samples taken during acute and convalescent COVID-19 were collected in the United States, Italy and Spain.

Original processing notes: Estimated nucleated cell counts came from reference gene primer amplification. Here immunoSEQ multiplex PCR was the method, and the copy in TCRdb shows in-frame clones only, minus some. The D gene and trimming were derived from the DNA, and the V and J assignments and clone size from that table. The table lists 250,000 to 300,000 clones, about 90% of them singletons. Trimming removed 5 bases from V and 4 bases from J; junction bases left unmatched: 9. The CDR3 is 15 residues long. CDR1 is SEHNR and CDR2 is FQNEAQ in the germline V gene (reference sequence). The sample consisted of peripheral blood. This clonotype was sampled from a woman in her 40s who had recovered from COVID-19. The rearrangement joins TRBV7-9 to TRBJ2-3; the match to TRBD2 covers 7 bases. The CDR3 loop reads CASSPWGGGSDTQYF. CDR3 DNA sequence: TGTGCCAGCAGCCCGTGGGGCGGGGGTTCAGATACGCAGTATTTT.